This T cell receptor beta chain was captured by sequencing in a study of blood T cell repertoires in COVID-19. Trimming took 3 bases from V and 3 from J; bases not matched to a gene: 7. CDR1 SGDLS and CDR2 YYNGEE come from the germline V gene. CDR3 length: 15 amino acids. Only in-frame clones appear in the TCRdb table, and some are missing; sequencing was by immunoSEQ multiplex PCR. The sample contains about 72,000 clones, approximately 84% of which appear only once. The sequencing input was peripheral blood. The sequence was collected from a man aged 65 to 79 with active or convalescent COVID-19. The genes are TRBV9 and TRBJ1-1; 8 bases agree with TRBD1. This CDR3 is CASSAQDRVDTEAFF. CDR3 nucleotide sequence: TGTGCCAGCAGCGCTCAGGACAGGGTGGACACTGAAGCTTTCTTT.